The rows below give T cell receptor beta chains drawn from one sample of a study of Ad26.COV2.S vaccination and SARS-CoV-2 variants. This table comes from immunoSEQ multiplex PCR, and its TCRdb copy is limited to in-frame clones, with some not included. The sample includes hundreds of thousands of clones, around 87% seen only once; the top ten take 3% to 4%. The sample here was peripheral blood, taken in a trial of Ad26.COV2.S vaccine versus placebo. All receptors come from a person aged 18-65 years who received the Ad26.COV2.S COVID-19 vaccine or a placebo. CDR3s include the opening cysteine and the closing phenylalanine or tryptophan. A D gene is named only where the DNA matches it firmly. Size values are once, few and many counts, or a class for expanded clones, and some rows have none.

>TRBJ1-2|NA|NA|TRBV5-1
CASSLVVAGPDGYTF
TGCGCCAGCAGCTTGGTTGTTGCGGGACCAGATGGCTACACCTTC
>TRBJ1-5|NA|NA|TRBV6-6
CASSYLGTPGNQPQHF
TGTGCCAGCAGTTACCTAGGGACGCCCGGCAATCAGCCCCAGCATTTT
>TRBJ2-1|NA|NA|TRBV6-5
CASSYLGGWEQFF
TGTGCCAGCAGTTACTTGGGAGGCTGGGAGCAGTTCTTC
>TRBJ2-1|TRBD1|NA|TRBV9
CASSDRDRGKHEQFF
TGTGCCAGCAGCGACCGGGACAGGGGTAAACATGAGCAGTTCTTC
>TRBJ1-5|NA|once|TRBV10-3
CASAKGTDGNQPQHF
TGTGCCAGCGCTAAAGGGACGGACGGCAATCAGCCCCAGCATTTT
>TRBJ1-2|NA|NA|TRBV7-9
CATQPASGANYGYTF
TGTGCCACCCAGCCCGCGTCCGGAGCTAACTATGGCTACACCTTC
>TRBJ1-1|TRBD1|NA|TRBV29-1
CSVWPTGANTEAFF
TGCAGCGTTTGGCCCACAGGGGCGAACACTGAAGCTTTCTTT
>TRBJ2-3|NA|NA|TRBV7-7
CASSLVDWDTQYF
TGTGCCAGCAGCTTAGTCGATTGGGATACGCAGTATTTT
>TRBJ1-6|TRBD1|NA|TRBV27
CASSPTGTGGNSPLHF
TGTGCCAGCAGTCCCACCGGGACAGGGGGCAATTCACCCCTCCACTTT
>TRBJ1-2|NA|NA|TRBV14
CASSQDLGSMSGGYTF
TGTGCCAGCAGCCAAGATTTGGGCTCCATGTCGGGCGGCTACACCTTC
>TRBJ1-2|NA|NA|TRBV2
CASSDRGDYGYTF
TGTGCCAGCAGTGACAGGGGAGACTATGGCTACACCTTC
>TRBJ1-1|NA|NA|TRBV28
CASSLPFQRATVNTEAFF
TGTGCCAGCAGTTTGCCTTTTCAACGGGCAACAGTAAACACTGAAGCTTTCTTT
>TRBJ1-1|NA|NA|TRBV29-1
CSVEEQRNTEAFF
TGCAGCGTTGAAGAACAGAGGAACACTGAAGCTTTCTTT
>TRBJ2-2|NA|NA|TRBV20-1
CSASIEGYGELFF
TGCAGTGCTAGTATTGAAGGGTACGGGGAGCTGTTTTTT